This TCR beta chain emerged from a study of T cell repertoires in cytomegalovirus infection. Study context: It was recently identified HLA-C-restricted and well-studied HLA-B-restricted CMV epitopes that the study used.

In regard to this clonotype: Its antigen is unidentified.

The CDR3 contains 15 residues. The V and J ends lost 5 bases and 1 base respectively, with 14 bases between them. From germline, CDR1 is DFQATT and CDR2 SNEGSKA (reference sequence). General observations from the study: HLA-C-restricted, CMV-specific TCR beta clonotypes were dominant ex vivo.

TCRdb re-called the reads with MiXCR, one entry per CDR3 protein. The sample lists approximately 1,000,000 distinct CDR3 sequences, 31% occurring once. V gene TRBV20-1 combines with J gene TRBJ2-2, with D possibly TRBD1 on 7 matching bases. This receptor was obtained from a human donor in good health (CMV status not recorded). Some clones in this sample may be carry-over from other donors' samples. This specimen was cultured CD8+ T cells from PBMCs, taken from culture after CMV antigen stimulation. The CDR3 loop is CSAPPGGQNTGELFF. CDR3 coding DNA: TGCAGTGCTCCTCCAGGGGGGCAGAACACCGGGGAGCTGTTTTTT.